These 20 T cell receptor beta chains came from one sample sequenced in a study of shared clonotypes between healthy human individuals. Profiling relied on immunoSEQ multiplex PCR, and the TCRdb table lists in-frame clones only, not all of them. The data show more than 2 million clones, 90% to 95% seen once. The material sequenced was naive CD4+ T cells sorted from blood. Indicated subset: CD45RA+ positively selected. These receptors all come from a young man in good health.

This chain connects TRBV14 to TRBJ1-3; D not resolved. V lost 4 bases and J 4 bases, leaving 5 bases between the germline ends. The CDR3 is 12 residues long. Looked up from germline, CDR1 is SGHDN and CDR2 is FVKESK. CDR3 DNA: TGTGCCAGCAGCCGTCTCGGAAACACCATATATTTT. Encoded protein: CASSRLGNTIYF. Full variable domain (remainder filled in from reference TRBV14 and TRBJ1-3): EAGVTQFPSHSVIEKGQTVTLRCDPISGHDNLYWYRRVMGKEIKFLLHFVKESKQDESGMPNNRFLAERTGGTYSTLKVQPAELEDSGVYFCASSRLGNTIYFGEGSWLTVV.

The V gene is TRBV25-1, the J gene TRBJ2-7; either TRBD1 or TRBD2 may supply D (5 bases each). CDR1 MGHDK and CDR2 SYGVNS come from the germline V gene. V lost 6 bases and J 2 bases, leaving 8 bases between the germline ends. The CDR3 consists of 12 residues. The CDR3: CASRGVPYEQYF. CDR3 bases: TGTGCCAGCAGGGGGGTACCCTACGAGCAGTACTTC.

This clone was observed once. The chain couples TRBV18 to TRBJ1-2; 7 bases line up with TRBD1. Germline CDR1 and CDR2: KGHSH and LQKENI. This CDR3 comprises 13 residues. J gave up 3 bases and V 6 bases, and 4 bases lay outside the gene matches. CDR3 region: CASSYGTDYGYTF. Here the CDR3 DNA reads TGTGCCAGCTCCTACGGGACAGACTATGGCTACACCTTC.

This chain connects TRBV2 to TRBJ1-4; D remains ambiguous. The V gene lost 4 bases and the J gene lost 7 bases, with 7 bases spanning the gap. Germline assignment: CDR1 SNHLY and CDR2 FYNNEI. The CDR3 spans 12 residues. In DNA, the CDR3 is TGTGCCAGCAGTGGGCAAAGTGAAAAACTGTTTTTT. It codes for CASSGQSEKLFF. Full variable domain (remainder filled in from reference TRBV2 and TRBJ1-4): EPEVTQTPSHQVTQMGQEVILRCVPISNHLYFYWYRQILGQKVEFLVSFYNNEISEKSEIFDDQFSVERPDGSNFTLKIRSTKLEDSAMYFCASSGQSEKLFFGSGTQLSVL.

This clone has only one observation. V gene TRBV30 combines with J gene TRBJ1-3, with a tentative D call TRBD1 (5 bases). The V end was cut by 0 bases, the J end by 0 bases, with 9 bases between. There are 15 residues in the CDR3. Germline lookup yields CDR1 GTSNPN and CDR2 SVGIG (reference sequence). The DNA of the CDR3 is TGTGCCTGGAGTGTACGACAGATCTCTGGAAACACCATATATTTT. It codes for CAWSVRQISGNTIYF.

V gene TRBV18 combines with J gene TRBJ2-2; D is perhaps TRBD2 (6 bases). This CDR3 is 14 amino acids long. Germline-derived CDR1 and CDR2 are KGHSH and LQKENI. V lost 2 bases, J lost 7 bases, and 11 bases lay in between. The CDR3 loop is CASSPTLAVGELFF. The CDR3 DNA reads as TGTGCCAGCTCACCAACACTAGCTGTCGGGGAGCTGTTTTTT.

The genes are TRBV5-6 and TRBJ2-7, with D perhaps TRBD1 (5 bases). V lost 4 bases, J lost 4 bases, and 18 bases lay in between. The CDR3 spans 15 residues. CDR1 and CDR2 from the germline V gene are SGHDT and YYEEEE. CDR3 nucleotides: TGTGCCAGCAGCCTCATGGGGCAGGGAACATACGAGCAGTACTTC. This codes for CASSLMGQGTYEQYF.

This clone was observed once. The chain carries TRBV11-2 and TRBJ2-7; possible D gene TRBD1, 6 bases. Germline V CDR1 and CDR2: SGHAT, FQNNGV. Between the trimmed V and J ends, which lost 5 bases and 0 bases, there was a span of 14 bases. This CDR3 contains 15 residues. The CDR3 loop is CASSATTGTSYEQYF. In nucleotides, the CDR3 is TGTGCCAGCAGCGCAACGACAGGCACCTCCTACGAGCAGTACTTC.

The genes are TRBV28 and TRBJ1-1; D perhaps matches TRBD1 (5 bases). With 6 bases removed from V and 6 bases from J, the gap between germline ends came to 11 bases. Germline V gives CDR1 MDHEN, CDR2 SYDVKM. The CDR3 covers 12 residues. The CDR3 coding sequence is TGTGCCAGCAGCGGGACGCGCCCTGAAGCTTTCTTT. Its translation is CASSGTRPEAFF. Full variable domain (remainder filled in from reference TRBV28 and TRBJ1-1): DVKVTQSSRYLVKRTGEKVFLECVQDMDHENMFWYRQDPGLGLRLIYFSYDVKMKEKGDIPEGYSVSREKKERFSLILESASTNQTSMYLCASSGTRPEAFFGQGTRLTVV.

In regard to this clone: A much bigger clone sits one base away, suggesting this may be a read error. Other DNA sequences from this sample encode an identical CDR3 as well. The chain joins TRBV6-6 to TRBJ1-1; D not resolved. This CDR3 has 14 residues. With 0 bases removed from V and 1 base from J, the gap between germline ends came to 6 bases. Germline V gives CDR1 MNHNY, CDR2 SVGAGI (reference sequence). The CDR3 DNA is TGTGCCAGCAGTTACTCCGGGGAGAACACTGAAGCTTTCTTT. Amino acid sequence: CASSYSGENTEAFF.

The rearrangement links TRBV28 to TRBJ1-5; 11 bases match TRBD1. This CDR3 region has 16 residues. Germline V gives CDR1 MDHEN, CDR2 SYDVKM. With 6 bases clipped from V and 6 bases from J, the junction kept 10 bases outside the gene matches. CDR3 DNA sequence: TGTGCCAGCAGGATCTCGGACAGGGGGCGCGGTCAGCCCCAGCATTTT. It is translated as CASRISDRGRGQPQHF.

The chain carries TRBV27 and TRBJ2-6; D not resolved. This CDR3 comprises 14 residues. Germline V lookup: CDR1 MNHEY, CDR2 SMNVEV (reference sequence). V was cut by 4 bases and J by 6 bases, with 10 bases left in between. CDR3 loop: CASSSRDEANVLTF. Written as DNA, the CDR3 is TGTGCCAGCAGTTCCCGAGACGAGGCCAACGTCCTGACTTTC.

CDR3 DNA: TGTGCCAGCTCACCTATGACAGGGCCCCATCCTGGGGAGCAGTACTTC. As protein: CASSPMTGPHPGEQYF. The chain links TRBV18 to TRBJ2-7, with 7 bases fitting TRBD1. This CDR3 has 16 amino acids. V lost 3 bases and J lost 7; bases outside the gene matches: 15. Germline CDR1 KGHSH, CDR2 LQKENI.

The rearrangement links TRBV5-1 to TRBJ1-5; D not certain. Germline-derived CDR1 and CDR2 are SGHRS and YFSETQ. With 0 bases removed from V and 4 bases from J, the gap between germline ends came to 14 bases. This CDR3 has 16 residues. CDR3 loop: CASSLGDGKGNQPQHF. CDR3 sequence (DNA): TGCGCCAGCAGCTTGGGTGACGGGAAAGGGAATCAGCCCCAGCATTTT.

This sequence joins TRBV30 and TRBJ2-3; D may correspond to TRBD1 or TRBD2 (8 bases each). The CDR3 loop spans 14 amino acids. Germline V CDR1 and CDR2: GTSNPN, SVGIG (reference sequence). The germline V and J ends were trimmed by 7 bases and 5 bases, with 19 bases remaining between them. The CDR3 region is CASTGGSGIDTQYF. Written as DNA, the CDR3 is TGTGCCTCAACAGGGGGTAGCGGGATAGATACGCAGTATTTT.

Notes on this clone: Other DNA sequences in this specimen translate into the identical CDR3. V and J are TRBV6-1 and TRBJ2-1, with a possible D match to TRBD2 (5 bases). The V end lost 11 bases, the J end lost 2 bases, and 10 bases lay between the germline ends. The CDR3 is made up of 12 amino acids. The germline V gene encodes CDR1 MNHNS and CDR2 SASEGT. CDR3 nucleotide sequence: TGTGCCTCCCGCGGGCCCTACAATGAGCAGTTCTTC. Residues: CASRGPYNEQFF.

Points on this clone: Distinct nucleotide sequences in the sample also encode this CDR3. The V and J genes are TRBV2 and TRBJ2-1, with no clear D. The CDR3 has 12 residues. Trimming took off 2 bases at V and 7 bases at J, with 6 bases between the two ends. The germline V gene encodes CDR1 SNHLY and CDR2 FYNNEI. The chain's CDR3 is CASSELANEQFF. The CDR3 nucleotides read TGTGCCAGCAGTGAACTCGCGAATGAGCAGTTCTTC.

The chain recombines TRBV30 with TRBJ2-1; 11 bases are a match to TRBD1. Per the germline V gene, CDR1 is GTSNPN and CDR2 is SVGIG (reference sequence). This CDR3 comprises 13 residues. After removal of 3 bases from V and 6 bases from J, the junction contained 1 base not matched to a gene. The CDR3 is CAWSGTGGNEQFF. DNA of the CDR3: TGTGCCTGGAGCGGGACAGGGGGCAATGAGCAGTTCTTC.

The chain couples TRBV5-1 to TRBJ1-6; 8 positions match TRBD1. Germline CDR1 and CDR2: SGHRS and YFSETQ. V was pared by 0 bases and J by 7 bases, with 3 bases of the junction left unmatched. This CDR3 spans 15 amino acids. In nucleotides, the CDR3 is TGCGCCAGCAGCTTGGAGGACAGGGAAAATTCACCCCTCCACTTT. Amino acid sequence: CASSLEDRENSPLHF.

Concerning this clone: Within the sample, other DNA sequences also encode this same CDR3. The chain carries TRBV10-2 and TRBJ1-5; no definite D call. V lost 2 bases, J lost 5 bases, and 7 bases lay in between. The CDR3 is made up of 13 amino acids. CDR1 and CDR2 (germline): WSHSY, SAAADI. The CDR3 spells CASSEAGHQPQHF. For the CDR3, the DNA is TGCGCCAGCAGTGAGGCAGGACATCAGCCCCAGCATTTT.